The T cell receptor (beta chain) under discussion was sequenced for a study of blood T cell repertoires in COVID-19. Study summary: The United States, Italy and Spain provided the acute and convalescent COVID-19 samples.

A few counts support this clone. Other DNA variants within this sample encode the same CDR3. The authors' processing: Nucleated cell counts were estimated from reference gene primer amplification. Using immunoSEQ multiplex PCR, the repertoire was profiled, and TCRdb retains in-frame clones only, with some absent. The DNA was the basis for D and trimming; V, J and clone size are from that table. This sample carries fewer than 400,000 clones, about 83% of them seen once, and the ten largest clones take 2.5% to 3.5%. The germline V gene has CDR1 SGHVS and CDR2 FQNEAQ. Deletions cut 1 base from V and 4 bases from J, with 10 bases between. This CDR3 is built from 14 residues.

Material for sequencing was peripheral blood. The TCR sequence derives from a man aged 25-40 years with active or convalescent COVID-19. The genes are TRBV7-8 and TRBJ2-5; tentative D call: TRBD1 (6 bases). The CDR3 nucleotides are TGTGCCAGCAGCTTAGAAGTCAGGGGAGAGACCCAGTACTTC. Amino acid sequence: CASSLEVRGETQYF. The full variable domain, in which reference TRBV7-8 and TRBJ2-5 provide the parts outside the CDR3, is GAGVSQSPRYKVAKRGQDVALRCDPISGHVSLFWYQQALGQGPEFLTYFQNEAQLDKSGLPSDRFFAERPEGSVSTLKIQRTQQEDSAVYLCASSLEVRGETQYFGPGTRLLVL.